The 29 T cell receptor beta chains below all came from one sample that was sequenced in a study of CD8+CD57+ T cells in acquired aplastic anemia. The template for TCR beta VDJ and CDR3 sequence profiling was genomic DNA. MiXCR was run by TCRdb on the reads, yielding one entry per CDR3 protein. This table has some 150,000 distinct CDR3 sequences, 41% appearing once. Sequencing used sorted CD4+, CD8+, or CD8+CD57+ T cells (not recorded which) from PBMCs. These receptors all come from a human donor in good health, serving as a control.

This clonotype was seen many times. This chain connects TRBV24-1 to TRBJ1-1; weak D call: TRBD1 (6 bases). The CDR3 has 13 residues. The germline V gene encodes CDR1 KGHDR and CDR2 SFDVKD. V was clipped by 9 bases and J by 1 base, with 11 bases between them. CDR3 in amino acids: CATLPGQNTEAFF. In DNA, the CDR3 is TGTGCCACCCTTCCGGGACAGAACACTGAAGCTTTCTTT.

This clonotype has just a few counts. The chain joins TRBV15 to TRBJ1-6; D may be TRBD1 (5 bases). Trimming cost V 0 bases and J 11 bases, with 8 bases left between them. Germline V gives CDR1 LNHNV, CDR2 YYDKDF (reference sequence). CDR3 length: 13 amino acids. The CDR3 nucleotides are TGTGCCACCAGCAGAGATCCGGGGCCACCCCTCCACTTT. Residues: CATSRDPGPPLHF.

CDR3 in DNA: TGCGCCAGCAGCTTGAATGTGTGGGGGCCGCAAGAGACCCAGTACTTC. Its protein is CASSLNVWGPQETQYF. This sequence joins TRBV5-1 and TRBJ2-5; a weak D match, TRBD1 (6 bases). The CDR3 totals 16 residues. Per germline, CDR1 SGHRS and CDR2 YFSETQ. Trimming removed 1 base from V and 2 bases from J, with 15 bases in between.

This clonotype was counted ten times or more. A much bigger clone sits one base away, suggesting this may be a read error. CDR3 coding DNA: TGTGCCAGCAGCGGGGGGTCACAGTACGAGCAGTACTTC. This gives the protein CASSGGSQYEQYF. J is TRBJ2-7 and V is TRBV2; 7 positions agree with TRBD2. The CDR3 totals 13 residues. V was pared by 6 bases and J by 4 bases, with 6 bases of the junction left unmatched. Germline V CDR1 and CDR2: SNHLY, FYNNEI.

This chain connects TRBV19 to TRBJ1-1; D may be TRBD1 (5 bases). V gave up 11 bases and J gave up 3 bases, with 16 bases separating them. CDR1 and CDR2 from the germline V gene are LNHDA and SQIVND (reference sequence). The CDR3 length is 13 residues. CDR3 bases: TGTGCCCCGACCGTAAGGGGAGACACTGAAGCTTTCTTT. This sequence encodes CAPTVRGDTEAFF.

The rearrangement uses TRBV3-1 and TRBJ2-3; 9 nucleotides line up with TRBD2. Trimming at V came to 1 base and at J to 4 bases, leaving 12 bases not matched to a gene. CDR3 length equals 18 residues. Germline lookup yields CDR1 LGHDT and CDR2 YNNKEL (reference sequence). CDR3 DNA sequence: TGTGCCAGCAGCCAAGGGGCTTCACTGCGGGGGGGGGCAGATACGCAGTATTTT. This sequence encodes CASSQGASLRGGADTQYF.

In its sample, this clonotype was seen many times. The chain carries TRBV3-1 and TRBJ1-2; no firm D call. V was cut by 1 base and J by 2 bases, with 8 bases left in between. Germline assignment: CDR1 LGHDT and CDR2 YNNKEL (reference sequence). This CDR3 contains 14 residues. The CDR3 region is CASSQAAGNYGYTF. The CDR3 DNA reads TGTGCCAGCAGCCAAGCTGCGGGGAACTATGGCTACACCTTC.

This clonotype was counted many times. The V gene is TRBV10-3, the J gene TRBJ2-6; 8 bases agree with TRBD1. Germline V lookup: CDR1 ENHRY, CDR2 SYGVKD. The CDR3 runs to 16 residues. Trimming at V came to 6 bases and at J to 4 bases, leaving 8 bases not matched to a gene. CDR3 bases: TGTGCCATCAGCCCGACAGGGGTAACCGGGGCCAACGTCCTGACTTTC. Translated: CAISPTGVTGANVLTF.

This clonotype was detected many times. This chain joins TRBV2 and TRBJ2-5; 8 bases are a match to TRBD1. This CDR3 spans 13 amino acids. V gave up 7 bases and J gave up 5 bases; unmatched junction bases: 6. Germline V CDR1 and CDR2: SNHLY, FYNNEI. CDR3 nucleotide sequence: TGTGCCAGCACGAGAGACAGGGGTGAGACCCAGTACTTC. Protein product: CASTRDRGETQYF.

A note on this clonotype: A read error is possible here, since a much larger clone lies one base away. This chain joins TRBV5-6 and TRBJ2-7; maybe TRBD2 (5 bases). Germline CDR1 is SGHDT and CDR2 is YYEEEE. The CDR3 is 14 residues long. With 7 bases removed from V and 2 bases from J, the gap between germline ends came to 16 bases. For the CDR3, the DNA is TGTGCCAGCGGCTGGGGAGCCGGGCCCTACGAGCAGTACTTC. Residues: CASGWGAGPYEQYF.

This clonotype was seen many times. The junction departs from the called germline gene at one end, perhaps through a read error. The V and J genes are TRBV6-1 and TRBJ1-6; 9 nucleotides match TRBD1. Germline lookup yields CDR1 MNHNS and CDR2 SASEGT. This CDR3 contains 15 residues. CDR3 sequence reads: CASTLQGASNSSLHF. As DNA, the CDR3 is TGTGCCAGCACTCTACAGGGGGCTTCGAATTCATCCCTCCACTTT.

This clonotype was seen ten or more times. This rearrangement joins TRBV9 to TRBJ2-3; D not resolved. The germline V gene has CDR1 SGDLS and CDR2 YYNGEE. Between the trimmed V and J ends, which lost 0 bases and 0 bases, there was a span of 5 bases. The CDR3 is made up of 14 amino acids. The CDR3 loop is CASSVAASTDTQYF. The DNA for the CDR3 is TGTGCCAGCAGCGTAGCAGCTAGCACAGATACGCAGTATTTT.

The chain recombines TRBV10-1 with TRBJ2-7, with 7 bases fitting TRBD2. The length of the CDR3 is 13 residues. Losses at the gene ends were 11 bases for V and 0 bases for J; bases not matched to a gene: 7. Germline V CDR1 and CDR2: WNHNN, SYGVQD (reference sequence). CDR3 nucleotides: TGCGCCGGAGGGCGCGGGAGCTCCTACGAGCAGTACTTC. Amino acids: CAGGRGSSYEQYF.

This chain links TRBV12-1 with TRBJ1-1. TRBV12-1 represents a pseudogene. The CDR3 is 14 residues long. The CDR3 spells CASSDMDPNTEAFF. The CDR3 DNA sequence: TGTGCCAGCAGCGACATGGACCCAAACACTGAAGCTTTCTTT.

This clonotype was seen repeatedly, ten times or more. The chain couples TRBV20-1 to TRBJ2-3, with 9 bases aligning to TRBD1. V was clipped by 3 bases and J by 3 bases; unmatched bases: 4. The CDR3 has 14 residues. The V gene's germline CDR1 is DFQATT and CDR2 SNEGSKA (reference sequence). CDR3: CSARGQGSTDTQYF. CDR3 in DNA: TGCAGTGCTAGGGGACAGGGAAGTACAGATACGCAGTATTTT.

Ten or more counts support this clonotype. The chain combines TRBV4-2 with TRBJ2-7, with a weak D call TRBD2 (6 bases). CDR3 length equals 15 residues. Per germline, CDR1 LGHNA and CDR2 YNFKEQ. V was cut by 1 base and J by 2 bases, with 12 bases left in between. CDR3 amino acids: CASSQGVSGTYEQYF. CDR3 nucleotides: TGTGCCAGCAGCCAAGGTGTTAGCGGAACCTACGAGCAGTACTTC.

This clonotype has at least ten counts. This chain uses TRBV6-5 with TRBJ2-3; 7 positions agree with TRBD2. In germline, CDR1 is MNHEY, CDR2 SVGAGI. Trimming removed 0 bases from V and 2 bases from J; junction bases left unmatched: 5. This CDR3 contains 16 residues. The CDR3 DNA sequence: TGTGCCAGCAGTTACTCCGGGGGAGGGCACACAGATACGCAGTATTTT. This sequence encodes CASSYSGGGHTDTQYF.

Ten or more counts support this clonotype. V and J are TRBV20-1 and TRBJ2-1; D is unresolved. The V end was cut by 0 bases, the J end by 8 bases, with 23 bases between. Germline V CDR1 and CDR2: DFQATT, SNEGSKA (reference sequence). The CDR3 extends over 17 amino acids. CDR3 loop: CSARDLRGGGGLHEQFF. CDR3 coding DNA: TGCAGTGCTAGAGATCTCCGTGGCGGCGGTGGGTTGCATGAGCAGTTCTTC.

This clonotype was observed many times. This sequence joins TRBV6-1 and TRBJ1-5; 8 bases agree with TRBD1. Germline CDR1 reads MNHNS; CDR2 reads SASEGT. V dropped 5 bases and J dropped 5; count of bases not matched to a gene: 5. This CDR3 is built from 14 residues. In DNA, the CDR3 is TGTGCCAGCAGTAGGACAGGGATAGATCAGCCCCAGCATTTT. Translation: CASSRTGIDQPQHF.

This clonotype occurred many times. V usage is TRBV7-7 and J usage is TRBJ2-5; TRBD2 matches 11 bases. The CDR3 runs 17 residues. Germline V gives CDR1 SSHAT, CDR2 FNYEAQ (reference sequence). Trimming took 3 bases from V and 0 from J; bases not matched to a gene: 6. The CDR3 nucleotides read TGTGCCAGCAGCTTGAATCCTAGCGGGGGGAACCAAGAGACCCAGTACTTC. This codes for CASSLNPSGGNQETQYF.

This clonotype was seen ten or more times. The rearrangement links TRBV20-1 to TRBJ2-1, with 8 bases identical to TRBD2. In germline, CDR1 is DFQATT, CDR2 SNEGSKA (reference sequence). J lost 6 bases, V lost 6 bases, and 10 bases had no gene match. The CDR3 is 14 amino acids. CDR3 protein: CSATRGGPINEQFF. CDR3 bases: TGCAGTGCGACCCGGGGGGGCCCGATCAATGAGCAGTTCTTC.

As for this clonotype: This may be a read error: a much more frequent sequence differs by one nucleotide. The V gene is TRBV11-3, the J gene TRBJ1-1; D not certain. The CDR3 runs 14 residues. Germline-derived CDR1 and CDR2 are SGHNT and YENEEA. In DNA form, the CDR3 reads TGTGCCAGCAGCGTTGGAGGAGTGAACACTGAAGCTTCCTTT. Encoded protein: CASSVGGVNTEASF.

To note about this clonotype: This could be a read error, since a much larger clone is one nucleotide away. Written as DNA, the CDR3 is TGTGCCAGCGGATTGAATGGGGGTGACGCTGAAGCTTTCTTT. Protein product: CASGLNGGDAEAFF. The chain recombines TRBV11-2 with TRBJ1-1, with a weak D call TRBD1 (5 bases). Deletions cut 8 bases from V and 6 bases from J, with 19 bases between. Germline V lookup: CDR1 SGHAT, CDR2 FQNNGV. This CDR3 has 14 residues.

This clonotype was seen ten or more times. The chain is built from TRBV4-1 and TRBJ1-1; 10 bases line up with TRBD1. CDR1 MGHRA and CDR2 YSYEKL come from the germline V gene. With 4 bases clipped from V and 4 bases from J, the junction kept 9 bases outside the gene matches. This CDR3 is built from 16 residues. CDR3 nucleotide sequence: TGCGCCAGCAGCCCTCTTAGTTGGACAGGGGGCACTGAAGCTTTCTTT. It encodes CASSPLSWTGGTEAFF.

This clonotype was seen at least ten times. The genes are TRBV7-8 and TRBJ1-2; 9 positions match TRBD1. Germline V gene sequence: CDR1 SGHVS, CDR2 FQNEAQ. CDR3 length equals 14 residues. V dropped 6 bases and J dropped 4; count of bases not matched to a gene: 6. CDR3 region: CASRPDRGSYGYTF. The CDR3 coding sequence is TGTGCCAGCAGACCGGACAGGGGATCCTATGGCTACACCTTC.

Ten or more counts support this clonotype. This chain joins TRBV7-9 and TRBJ2-2; 11 nucleotides match TRBD2. This CDR3 has 17 amino acids. Looked up from germline, CDR1 is SEHNR and CDR2 is FQNEAQ (reference sequence). Trimming cost V 0 bases and J 3 bases; bases outside gene matches: 3. The CDR3 region has the DNA TGTGCCAGCAGCTTAGCTGGGACTAGCGGATACACCGGGGAGCTGTTTTTT. Amino acid sequence: CASSLAGTSGYTGELFF.

This clonotype was seen ten or more times. V usage is TRBV14 and J usage is TRBJ1-1, with no clear D. V was pared by 1 base and J by 4 bases, with 7 bases between. This CDR3 is built from 13 residues. Looked up from germline, CDR1 is SGHDN and CDR2 is FVKESK. CDR3 DNA: TGTGCCAGCAGCCAAGCTGAGGGCACTGAAGCTTTCTTT. Its protein product is CASSQAEGTEAFF.

There are a few counts of this clonotype. V usage is TRBV10-3 and J usage is TRBJ1-2; TRBD1 matches at 8 bases. The trim removed 3 bases at V and 6 bases at J, leaving 3 bases unmatched. Germline-derived CDR1 and CDR2 are ENHRY and SYGVKD. CDR3 length equals 13 residues. The CDR3 region is CAISDSGGNGYTF. CDR3 DNA sequence: TGTGCCATCAGTGATTCAGGGGGCAATGGCTACACCTTC.

This clonotype has ten or more counts. The rearrangement uses TRBV7-8 and TRBJ2-3; TRBD1 is a possible D gene (5 bases). CDR3 size: 17 residues. The V and J ends lost 2 bases and 2 bases respectively, with 17 bases between them. Germline V gene lookup returns CDR1 SGHVS and CDR2 FQNEAQ. CDR3 DNA sequence: TGTGCCAGCAGCTTAAGTCGTCTGGGGCGACACACAGATACGCAGTATTTT. It encodes CASSLSRLGRHTDTQYF.